This TCR beta chain was identified in a study of PD-1 blockade in classical Hodgkin lymphoma. Turning to the study itself: Patients received nivolumab 3 mg/kg intravenously every 2 weeks. Study-wide results and limits: Newly diagnosed patients were reported to start with lower TCR diversity than healthy donors.

Remarks on this clone: The antigen remains unidentified.

This CDR3 spans 15 amino acids. Germline lookup yields CDR1 SGHTS and CDR2 YDEGEE. Trimming removed 0 bases from V and 4 bases from J, with 14 bases in between. No patient escaped relapse after autologous stem cell transplantation, and brentuximab vedotin exposure varied. TCRdb's table, derived via immunoSEQ multiplex PCR, lists solely in-frame clones and lacks some. Here the sample spans about 58,000 clones, roughly 90% being singletons. The source material was peripheral blood mononuclear cells (PBMCs), sampled before the second cycle of nivolumab. This chain connects TRBV5-8 to TRBJ2-7, with D perhaps matching TRBD2 (5 bases). The receptor was derived from a human donor with classical Hodgkin lymphoma. The CDR3 is CASSLAGITLYEQYF. The DNA of the CDR3 is TGTGCCAGCAGCTTGGCCGGGATTACCCTATACGAGCAGTACTTC.